This T cell receptor (beta chain) is from a study of OX40 agonist ivuxolimab in advanced cancers. Turning to the study itself: As their treatment, patients were administered ivuxolimab, an agonistic anti-OX40 (CD134) antibody. While on treatment, patients had intravenous ivuxolimab at 0.01 to 10 mg/kg every 2 weeks.

TCRdb's copy holds only in-frame clones and misses some; the assay was immunoSEQ multiplex PCR. The sample shows 75,000 to 100,000 clones, about 80% of them seen only once. This CDR3 spans 14 amino acids. The V gene end was trimmed by 3 bases and the J gene end by 5 bases; junction bases not matched to a gene: 5. The germline V gene has CDR1 SGHRS and CDR2 YFSETQ. This sequence was found in an adult with an advanced solid tumor such as melanoma, head and neck, liver or kidney cancer. The chain employs TRBV5-1 and TRBJ2-5; 9 bases are shared with TRBD1. The material sequenced was CD4+ or CD8+ T cells sorted from blood, taken in a trial of the OX40 agonist ivuxolimab. The CDR3: CASSSQGAFETQYF. DNA of the CDR3: TGCGCCAGCAGCTCACAGGGGGCTTTCGAGACCCAGTACTTC.